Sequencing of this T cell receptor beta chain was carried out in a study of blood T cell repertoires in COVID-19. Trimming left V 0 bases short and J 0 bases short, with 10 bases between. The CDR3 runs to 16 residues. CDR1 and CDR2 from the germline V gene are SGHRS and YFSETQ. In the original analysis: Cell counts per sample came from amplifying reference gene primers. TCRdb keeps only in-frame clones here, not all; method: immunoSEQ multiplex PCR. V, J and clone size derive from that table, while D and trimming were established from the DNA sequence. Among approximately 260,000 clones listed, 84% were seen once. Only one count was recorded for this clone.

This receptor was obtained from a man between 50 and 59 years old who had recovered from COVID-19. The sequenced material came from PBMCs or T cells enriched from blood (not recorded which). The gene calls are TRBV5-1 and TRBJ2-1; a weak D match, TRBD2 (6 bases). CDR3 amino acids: CASSLVGGSSYNEQFF. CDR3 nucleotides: TGCGCCAGCAGCTTGGTGGGGGGAAGCTCCTACAATGAGCAGTTCTTC.